Listed here are 10 T cell receptor beta chains from one sample, sequenced in a study of cytomegalovirus exposure and HLA in healthy donors. In the PCR, 60 Vbeta and 13 Jbeta primers were used. The method was immunoSEQ multiplex PCR; TCRdb's version includes in-frame clones alone and lacks a portion of them. Here the sample spans about 130,000 clones, around three quarters being singletons. The source material was PBMCs. The receptors shown here come from a man in his thirties or forties in good health and CMV-seronegative.

The V gene is TRBV9, the J gene TRBJ2-7; a possible D gene is TRBD1 (7 bases). CDR3 length equals 15 residues. Germline loops: CDR1 SGDLS, CDR2 YYNGEE. The ends were cut back, 2 bases at V and 0 bases at J, with 12 bases in the middle. DNA of the CDR3: TGTGCCAGCAGCGTCCGCGGGACAGCCTCCTACGAGCAGTACTTC. This gives the protein CASSVRGTASYEQYF.

This rearrangement joins TRBV28 to TRBJ1-1, with unresolved D. CDR3 length: 15 amino acids. Trimming shortened V by 7 bases and J by 6 bases, and 21 bases separated the two germline ends. Per germline, CDR1 MDHEN and CDR2 SYDVKM. CDR3 sequence: CASTPSTRPGAEAFF. The CDR3 nucleotides read TGTGCCAGCACCCCTTCTACGCGTCCCGGGGCTGAAGCTTTCTTT.

Comment on this clone: A read error may produce the germline difference seen at one junction end. This chain uses TRBV28 with TRBJ1-5; TRBD1 is a possible D gene (6 bases). Germline-derived CDR1 and CDR2 are MDHEN and SYDVKM. This CDR3 has 13 residues. The CDR3 reads CASSLLQGRAQNF. CDR3 coding DNA: TGTGCCAGCAGTTTATTACAGGGCCGGGCCCAGAATTTT.

Note on this clone: Compared with germline, one end of the junction differs, possibly owing to a read error. The genes are TRBV28 and TRBJ1-2; a weak D match, TRBD1 (6 bases). This CDR3 region has 13 residues. CDR1 is MDHEN, CDR2 SYDVKM, per germline. CDR3 nucleotides: TGTGCCAGCAGTTTAGGGCAGGGGCTCGGCTACCCCTTC. Translation: CASSLGQGLGYPF.

This sequence joins TRBV5-1 and TRBJ1-2; D is possibly TRBD1 (5 bases). The CDR3 extends over 16 amino acids. The V and J ends lost 0 bases and 1 base respectively, with 13 bases between them. Germline V CDR1 and CDR2: SGHRS, YFSETQ. The CDR3 protein is CASSLGQGRINYGYTF. The CDR3 nucleotides are TGCGCCAGCAGCTTGGGGCAGGGAAGAATTAACTATGGCTACACCTTC.

V gene TRBV28 combines with J gene TRBJ2-7; D not resolved. From germline, CDR1 is MDHEN and CDR2 SYDVKM. V was trimmed by 5 bases and J by 12 bases, leaving 14 bases between them. CDR3 length: 11 residues. CDR3 amino acids: CASSISHSTYF. CDR3 nucleotides: TGTGCCAGCAGTATCTCCCATAGTACGTACTTC.

The chain links TRBV25-1 to TRBJ2-2, with a tentative D call TRBD1 (6 bases). The CDR3 totals 15 residues. Trimming removed 6 bases from V and 7 bases from J, with 18 bases in between. The germline V gene has CDR1 MGHDK and CDR2 SYGVNS. The CDR3 region has the DNA TGTGCCAGCAGCGATCCCAGGGGCTGGAACGGGGAGCTGTTTTTT. It translates to CASSDPRGWNGELFF.

This clone was seen a single time. The chain joins TRBV19 to TRBJ1-1; TRBD1 might be the D (6 bases). Germline V gene sequence: CDR1 LNHDA, CDR2 SQIVND (reference sequence). This CDR3 has 14 amino acids. Trimming removed 5 bases from V and 4 bases from J, with 14 bases in between. The CDR3 nucleotides are TGTGCCAGTAGTTTACCGGGACACACCACTGAAGCTTTCTTT. Encoded protein: CASSLPGHTTEAFF.

The chain links TRBV18 to TRBJ2-2, with D perhaps TRBD2 (6 bases). V gave up 6 bases and J gave up 5 bases, with 13 bases separating them. CDR3 length equals 14 residues. The germline gives CDR1 KGHSH, CDR2 LQKENI. CDR3 DNA sequence: TGTGCCAGCTCCCAGAGGGAGGATACCGGGGAGCTGTTTTTT. Amino acid sequence: CASSQREDTGELFF.

On this clone: No DNA is shown, since the ends of the CDR3 on it are uncertain; the CDR3 is the one TCRdb lists. The genes are TRBV27 and TRBJ1-5; the D call TRBD1 from the table was never checked on the DNA. Germline CDR1 and CDR2: MNHEY and SMNVEV (reference sequence). The CDR3 is 15 residues long, ends included. The CDR3 here is CASSFGTGSNQPQNF.